Below, 32 T cell receptor beta chains from the same sample are listed, as sequenced in a study of circulating tumor DNA in untreated peripheral T-cell lymphoma. The protocol was immunoSEQ multiplex PCR, while the TCRdb copy is restricted to in-frame clones and leaves out a portion. The repertoire includes roughly 2,100 clones, roughly 87% of them detected once, and approximately 25% sits in the top ten. The sample was cell-free DNA from blood serum. The source of these receptors is a human donor with peripheral T-cell lymphoma.

The V gene is TRBV6-1, the J gene TRBJ2-1; perhaps TRBD2 as D (6 bases). Germline values: CDR1 MNHNS, CDR2 SASEGT. This CDR3 is 13 amino acids long. The V end lost 8 bases, the J end lost 10 bases, and 18 bases lay between the germline ends. For the CDR3, the DNA is TGTGCCAGCGCGACCGCGGGGCCTACGGAGCAGTTCTTC. This sequence encodes CASATAGPTEQFF.

This sequence joins TRBV27 and TRBJ2-2; maybe TRBD1 (6 bases). Germline CDR1 and CDR2: MNHEY and SMNVEV (reference sequence). The CDR3 has 16 residues. V lost 5 bases to trimming and J lost 0 bases, with 13 bases between them. The CDR3 coding sequence is TGTGCCAGCAGTGCCAGGGGCCCACCGAACACCGGGGAGCTGTTTTTT. This sequence encodes CASSARGPPNTGELFF.

The V gene is TRBV7-2, the J gene TRBJ1-2; 10 bases align to TRBD1. The CDR3 runs to 17 residues. V lost 5 bases, J lost 7 bases, and 16 bases stayed unmatched. Looked up from germline, CDR1 is SGHTA and CDR2 is FQGNSA. CDR3 sequence reads: CASSGEAPTGGSGGYTF. DNA of the CDR3: TGTGCCAGCAGCGGAGAGGCCCCGACAGGGGGCAGCGGTGGCTACACCTTC.

The CDR3 here is CASSLMGPPDEQYF. The DNA for the CDR3 is TGTGCCAGCAGCTTAATGGGGCCCCCTGACGAGCAGTACTTC. The chain employs TRBV7-3 and TRBJ2-7; maybe TRBD1 (5 bases). Germline V gives CDR1 SGHTA, CDR2 FQGTGA. Trimming took 1 base from V and 5 from J, leaving 12 bases between them. This CDR3 region has 14 residues. The variable domain in full, with the rest retrieved from reference TRBV7-3 and TRBJ2-7, is GAGVSQTPSNKVTEKGKYVELRCDPISGHTALYWYRQSLGQGPEFLIYFQGTGAADDSGLPNDRFFAVRPEGSVSTLKIQRTERGDSAVYLCASSLMGPPDEQYFGPGTRLTVT.

This chain uses TRBV19 with TRBJ1-6; D is perhaps TRBD1 (6 bases). The CDR3 is made up of 15 amino acids. Deletions cut 3 bases from V and 7 bases from J, with 13 bases between. Germline V lookup: CDR1 LNHDA, CDR2 SQIVND (reference sequence). The CDR3 DNA reads TGTGCCAGTAGTATCCGGCAGGGGAACAATTCACCCCTCCACTTT. Amino acid sequence: CASSIRQGNNSPLHF. The variable domain in full, completed from reference TRBV19 and TRBJ1-6, reads DGGITQSPKYLFRKEGQNVTLSCEQNLNHDAMYWYRQDPGQGLRLIYYSQIVNDFQKGDIAEGYSVSREKKESFPLTVTSAQKNPTAFYLCASSIRQGNNSPLHFGNGTRLTVT.

The chain combines TRBV5-1 with TRBJ1-3; 10 bases are shared with TRBD1. Germline CDR1 is SGHRS and CDR2 is YFSETQ. Trimming removed 5 bases from V and 2 bases from J; junction bases left unmatched: 7. The CDR3 has 16 amino acids. CDR3 nucleotides: TGCGCCAGCAGTCCCGGGACAGGGGCGGCTGGAAACACCATATATTTT. Amino acid sequence: CASSPGTGAAGNTIYF. Full variable domain (remainder filled in from reference TRBV5-1 and TRBJ1-3): KAGVTQTPRYLIKTRGQQVTLSCSPISGHRSVSWYQQTPGQGLQFLFEYFSETQRNKGNFPGRFSGRQFSNSRSEMNVSTLELGDSALYLCASSPGTGAAGNTIYFGEGSWLTVV.

The chain recombines TRBV19 with TRBJ2-5, with D unclear. CDR3 size: 11 residues. Trimming pared 5 bases from V and 0 bases from J, leaving 1 base between. CDR1 is LNHDA and CDR2 is SQIVND in the germline V gene (reference sequence). The CDR3 spells CASSHQETQYF. The CDR3 DNA is TGTGCCAGTAGTCACCAAGAGACCCAGTACTTC.

V usage is TRBV19 and J usage is TRBJ1-5, with D maybe TRBD1 (6 bases). Germline V gene lookup returns CDR1 LNHDA and CDR2 SQIVND (reference sequence). This CDR3 comprises 19 residues. V lost 6 bases and J lost 5, with 29 bases in between. The CDR3 DNA sequence: TGTGCCAGTAGCTCTATTTACCGGAACACAGGGTTGTTCGATCAGCCCCAGCATTTT. Its translation is CASSSIYRNTGLFDQPQHF.

This chain links TRBV27 with TRBJ2-5, with 9 bases identical to TRBD2. This CDR3 has 18 amino acids. Germline loops: CDR1 MNHEY, CDR2 SMNVEV (reference sequence). Losses at the gene ends were 0 bases for V and 1 base for J; bases not matched to a gene: 9. This CDR3 is CASSLSGLAGKLQETQYF. CDR3 in DNA: TGTGCCAGCAGTTTATCGGGGCTAGCGGGGAAACTCCAAGAGACCCAGTACTTC.

The chain employs TRBV5-1 and TRBJ1-5; no clear D. The CDR3 extends over 14 amino acids. The V end lost 3 bases, the J end lost 5 bases, and 12 bases lay between the germline ends. The germline V gene encodes CDR1 SGHRS and CDR2 YFSETQ. The CDR3 nucleotides read TGCGCCAGCAGCTACGGGGAGAAGGATCAGCCCCAGCATTTT. Translation gives CASSYGEKDQPQHF.

The CDR3 bases are TGTGCCAGCAGCCAGGGGTCTTTTGGCGAGCAGTTCTTC. Its protein is CASSQGSFGEQFF. The chain joins TRBV16 to TRBJ2-1, with D unclear. The ends were cut back, 3 bases at V and 10 bases at J, with 13 bases in the middle. CDR1 is KGHSY and CDR2 is FQNENV in the germline V gene. The CDR3 length is 13 residues.

The gene calls are TRBV5-1 and TRBJ2-7, with TRBD2 identical over 7 bases. With V trimmed by 4 bases and J by 1 base, 5 bases remained unmatched. CDR3 length: 14 residues. The germline CDR1 and CDR2 sequences are SGHRS and YFSETQ. The CDR3 coding sequence is TGCGCCAGCAGCGTCAGCGGGACTTCCTACGAGCAGTACTTC. Translated, it gives CASSVSGTSYEQYF.

This chain links TRBV19 with TRBJ1-1; no definite D call. The CDR3 extends over 15 amino acids. Deletions cut 8 bases from V and 2 bases from J, with 18 bases between. CDR1 is LNHDA, CDR2 SQIVND, per germline (reference sequence). This chain's CDR3 is CASVYRSGLNTEAFF. The CDR3 DNA reads as TGTGCCAGTGTGTATAGGTCCGGGCTAAACACTGAAGCTTTCTTT. Filled out from reference TRBV19 and TRBJ1-1, the complete variable domain reads DGGITQSPKYLFRKEGQNVTLSCEQNLNHDAMYWYRQDPGQGLRLIYYSQIVNDFQKGDIAEGYSVSREKKESFPLTVTSAQKNPTAFYLCASVYRSGLNTEAFFGQGTRLTVV.

CDR3 region: CASPPPPGENQPQHF. CDR3 nucleotides: TGTGCCAGCCCTCCCCCCCCAGGGGAAAATCAGCCCCAGCATTTT. The V gene is TRBV13, the J gene TRBJ1-5; D is perhaps TRBD1 (6 bases). This CDR3 is built from 15 residues. Germline loops: CDR1 PRHDT, CDR2 FYEKMQ (reference sequence). The V end lost 8 bases, the J end lost 4 bases, and 18 bases lay between the germline ends.

The chain uses TRBV4-3 and TRBJ2-7; TRBD1 is a possible D gene (6 bases). The germline CDR1 and CDR2 sequences are LGHNA and YSLEER. The CDR3 has 15 amino acids. V was cut by 0 bases and J by 6 bases, with 15 bases left in between. CDR3 nucleotides: TGCGCCAGCAGCCAAGAAGCAGGGGCCTCTGGCGAGCAGTACTTC. It specifies CASSQEAGASGEQYF.

V usage is TRBV2 and J usage is TRBJ1-5; unclear D gene. The length of the CDR3 is 14 residues. V was trimmed by 4 bases and J by 2 bases, leaving 9 bases between them. CDR1 and CDR2 from the germline V gene are SNHLY and FYNNEI. CDR3 loop: CASSGEVGNQPQHF. In nucleotides, the CDR3 is TGTGCCAGCAGTGGTGAGGTAGGCAATCAGCCCCAGCATTTT.

V is TRBV7-9 and J is TRBJ1-2; D remains unclear. The CDR3 has 10 residues. V shed 4 bases and J shed 5 bases, with 2 bases lying between them. The germline V gene encodes CDR1 SEHNR and CDR2 FQNEAQ (reference sequence). Written as DNA, the CDR3 is TGTGCCAGCAGCTCGTATGGCTACACCTTC. It specifies CASSSYGYTF.

The chain joins TRBV30 to TRBJ2-7; 7 bases map to TRBD2. Germline V lookup: CDR1 GTSNPN, CDR2 SVGIG (reference sequence). The trim removed 0 bases at V and 3 bases at J, leaving 17 bases unmatched. CDR3 size: 18 residues. The CDR3 DNA is TGTGCCTGGAGTGTACTTCGCGGGAGCGGTTTAAATCGCTACGAGCAGTACTTC. Protein product: CAWSVLRGSGLNRYEQYF.

The chain recombines TRBV6-1 with TRBJ2-7; D is unresolved. Germline loops: CDR1 MNHNS, CDR2 SASEGT. V gave up 7 bases and J gave up 5 bases, with 9 bases separating them. The CDR3 length is 11 residues. CDR3 region: CASTLKNEQYF. For the CDR3, the DNA is TGTGCCAGCACCTTAAAAAACGAGCAGTACTTC.

This chain connects TRBV15 to TRBJ2-3, with 14 bases matching TRBD2. From germline, CDR1 is LNHNV and CDR2 YYDKDF (reference sequence). This CDR3 comprises 18 residues. V gave up 0 bases and J gave up 6 bases; unmatched junction bases: 8. CDR3 protein: CATSRDFGLAGGADTQYF. The CDR3 DNA reads as TGTGCCACCAGCAGAGATTTCGGACTAGCGGGGGGCGCGGATACGCAGTATTTT.

The CDR3 loop reads CASSPEQYTEAFF. The CDR3 region has the DNA TGTGCCAGCTCACCAGAACAGTACACTGAAGCTTTCTTT. This chain uses TRBV18 with TRBJ1-1; no firm D call. V lost 2 bases to trimming and J lost 3 bases, with 7 bases between them. Looked up from germline, CDR1 is KGHSH and CDR2 is LQKENI. There are 13 residues in the CDR3.

The gene calls are TRBV5-4 and TRBJ1-2; 7 positions match TRBD1. Germline CDR1 and CDR2: SGHNT and YYREEE (reference sequence). The CDR3 spans 13 residues. Germline trimming cut 4 bases from V and 2 bases from J; bases unmatched to any gene: 2. The CDR3, as DNA: TGTGCCAGCAGCCCGGGACAGAACTATGGCTACACCTTC. It is translated as CASSPGQNYGYTF.

The chain carries TRBV4-2 and TRBJ1-2; 7 bases map to TRBD1. Germline-derived CDR1 and CDR2 are LGHNA and YNFKEQ. V shed 4 bases and J 8 bases; nucleotides not matched to a gene: 13. There are 15 residues in the CDR3. CDR3 in amino acids: CASSRAVDREDGYTF. The CDR3 nucleotides are TGTGCCAGCAGCCGCGCAGTCGACAGGGAAGACGGCTACACCTTC.

This chain uses TRBV5-1 with TRBJ2-3; possible D gene TRBD2, 5 bases. This CDR3 has 13 amino acids. Germline CDR1 SGHRS, CDR2 YFSETQ. The V and J ends lost 0 bases and 5 bases respectively, with 7 bases between them. The CDR3 spells CASSLEGVDTQYF. The CDR3 nucleotides read TGCGCCAGCAGCTTGGAGGGAGTAGATACGCAGTATTTT.

About this clone: The CDR3 does not close with the conserved phenylalanine or tryptophan, likely indicating a read error. The DNA is left out, because the CDR3 cannot be placed on it with certainty; the CDR3 is given as TCRdb lists it. The chain joins TRBV5-4 to TRBJ2-7; the table names TRBD2, a call not compared with the DNA. The CDR3 adds up to 13 amino acids, both ends counted. Germline assignment: CDR1 SGHNT and CDR2 YYREEE (reference sequence). CDR3 amino acids: CASSLPGTSGLTI.

The chain has TRBV29-1 and TRBJ1-4; no firm D call. CDR3 length: 13 residues. The V end lost 0 bases, the J end lost 7 bases, and 9 bases lay between the germline ends. CDR1 is SQVTM, CDR2 ANQGSEA, per germline. The CDR3 sequence: CSVEDKTVEKLFF. In DNA form, the CDR3 reads TGCAGCGTTGAAGATAAAACAGTTGAAAAACTGTTTTTT.

V is TRBV6-5 and J is TRBJ2-7; 7 positions match TRBD1. Losses at the gene ends were 2 bases for V and 4 bases for J; bases not matched to a gene: 2. CDR3 size: 13 residues. From germline, CDR1 is MNHEY and CDR2 SVGAGI. For the CDR3, the DNA is TGTGCCAGCAGTTACGGGACAGAGTACGAGCAGTACTTC. Translation: CASSYGTEYEQYF.

The table lists this clone with a count of one. The V call is TRBV27, the J call TRBJ2-1; 7 positions agree with TRBD1. V lost 4 bases, J lost 5 bases, and 11 bases stayed unmatched. Germline values: CDR1 MNHEY, CDR2 SMNVEV (reference sequence). This CDR3 comprises 16 residues. This chain's CDR3 is CASSSPTQQGHNEQFF. CDR3 DNA sequence: TGTGCCAGCAGTTCGCCGACCCAACAGGGGCACAATGAGCAGTTCTTC.

The chain joins TRBV4-2 to TRBJ1-1; D remains unclear. Germline loops: CDR1 LGHNA, CDR2 YNFKEQ. The CDR3 loop spans 14 amino acids. The V and J ends lost 0 bases and 1 base respectively, with 6 bases between them. CDR3 in amino acids: CASSQDRWNTEAFF. For the CDR3, the DNA is TGTGCCAGCAGCCAAGACAGGTGGAACACTGAAGCTTTCTTT.

The CDR3 region has the DNA TGTGCCAGCAGCCAAAGAGTTGGAGGGTCAGTAAATTCACCCCTCCACTTT. Protein sequence: CASSQRVGGSVNSPLHF. The rearrangement joins TRBV16 to TRBJ1-6; D is ambiguous. Trimming shortened V by 2 bases and J by 7 bases, and 18 bases separated the two germline ends. CDR1 is KGHSY, CDR2 FQNENV, per germline. This CDR3 is 17 amino acids long.

This clone was detected a few times. The chain has TRBV18 and TRBJ1-5; no reliable D call. The CDR3 is 16 amino acids. CDR1 and CDR2 from the germline V gene are KGHSH and LQKENI. Trimming left V 2 bases short and J 0 bases short, with 11 bases between. CDR3 amino acids: CASSPSYAGSNQPQHF. Here the CDR3 DNA reads TGTGCCAGCTCACCAAGCTACGCAGGTAGCAATCAGCCCCAGCATTTT.

This clone occurred once. The chain carries TRBV5-5 and TRBJ2-3; D call uncertain. The V and J ends lost 4 bases and 3 bases respectively, with 9 bases between them. Germline CDR1 SGHKS, CDR2 YYEKEE (reference sequence). This CDR3 has 13 residues. The CDR3 here is CASSRAGTDTQYF. CDR3 sequence (DNA): TGTGCCAGCAGCCGGGCTGGGACAGATACGCAGTATTTT.